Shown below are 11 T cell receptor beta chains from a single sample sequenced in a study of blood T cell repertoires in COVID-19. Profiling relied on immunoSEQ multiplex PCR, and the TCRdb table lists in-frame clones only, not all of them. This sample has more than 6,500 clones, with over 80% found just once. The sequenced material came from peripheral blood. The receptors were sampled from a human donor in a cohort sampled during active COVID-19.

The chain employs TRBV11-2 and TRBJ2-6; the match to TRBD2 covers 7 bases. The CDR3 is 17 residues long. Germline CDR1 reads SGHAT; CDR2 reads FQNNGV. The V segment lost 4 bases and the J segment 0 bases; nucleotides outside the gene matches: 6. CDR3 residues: CASSSGGSSSGANVLTF. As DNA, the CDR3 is TGTGCCAGCAGCTCCGGCGGGAGTAGCTCTGGGGCCAACGTCCTGACTTTC.

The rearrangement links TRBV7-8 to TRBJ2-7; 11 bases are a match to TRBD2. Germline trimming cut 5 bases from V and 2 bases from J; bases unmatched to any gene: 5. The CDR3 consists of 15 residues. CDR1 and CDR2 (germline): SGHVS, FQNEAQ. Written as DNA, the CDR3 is TGTGCCAGCAGCGGCAGACTAGCGGGAACCTACGAGCAGTACTTC. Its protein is CASSGRLAGTYEQYF.

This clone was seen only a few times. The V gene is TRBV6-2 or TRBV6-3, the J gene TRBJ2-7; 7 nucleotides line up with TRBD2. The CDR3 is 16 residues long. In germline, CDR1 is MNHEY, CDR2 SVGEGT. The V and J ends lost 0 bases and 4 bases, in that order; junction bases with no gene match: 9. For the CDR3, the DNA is TGTGCCAGCAGTTACTCGTCAGGCGGGAGCCTTTACGAGCAGTACTTC. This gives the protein CASSYSSGGSLYEQYF.

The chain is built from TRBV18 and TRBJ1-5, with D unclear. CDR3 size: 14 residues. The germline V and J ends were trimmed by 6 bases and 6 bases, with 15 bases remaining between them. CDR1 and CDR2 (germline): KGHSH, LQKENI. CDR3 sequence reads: CASSSSPGSQPQHF. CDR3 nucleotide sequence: TGTGCCAGCTCGTCATCCCCCGGGTCTCAGCCCCAGCATTTT.

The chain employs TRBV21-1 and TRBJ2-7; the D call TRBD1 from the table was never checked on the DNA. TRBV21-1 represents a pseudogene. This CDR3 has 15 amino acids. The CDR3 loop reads CASSPPGQTTYEQYF. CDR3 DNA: TGTGCCAGCAGCCCCCCAGGACAGACAACCTACGAGCAGTACTTC.

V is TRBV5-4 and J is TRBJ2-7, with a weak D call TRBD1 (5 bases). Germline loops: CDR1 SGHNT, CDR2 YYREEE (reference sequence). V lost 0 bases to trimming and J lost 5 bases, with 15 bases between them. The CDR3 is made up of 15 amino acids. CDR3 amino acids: CASSLDRLEFNEQYF. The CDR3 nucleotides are TGTGCCAGCAGCTTGGACAGGCTAGAGTTCAACGAGCAGTACTTC.

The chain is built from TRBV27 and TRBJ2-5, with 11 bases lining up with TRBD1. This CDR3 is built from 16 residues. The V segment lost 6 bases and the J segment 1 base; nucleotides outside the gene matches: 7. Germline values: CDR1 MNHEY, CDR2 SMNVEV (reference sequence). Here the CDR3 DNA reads TGTGCCAGCAGCATCCAAGGGACAGGGGGCCAAGAGACCCAGTACTTC. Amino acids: CASSIQGTGGQETQYF.

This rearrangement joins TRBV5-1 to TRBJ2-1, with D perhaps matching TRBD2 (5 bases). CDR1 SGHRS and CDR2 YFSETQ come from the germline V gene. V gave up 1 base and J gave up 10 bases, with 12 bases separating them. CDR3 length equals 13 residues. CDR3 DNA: TGCGCCAGCAGCTTGATGCCGGGAAGGGAGCAGTTCTTC. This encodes CASSLMPGREQFF.

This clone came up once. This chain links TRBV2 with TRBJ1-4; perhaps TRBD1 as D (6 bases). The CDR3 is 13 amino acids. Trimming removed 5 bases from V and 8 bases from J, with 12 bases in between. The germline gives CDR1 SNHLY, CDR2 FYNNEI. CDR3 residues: CASSMGAQEKLFF. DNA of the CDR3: TGTGCCAGCAGTATGGGGGCGCAAGAAAAACTGTTTTTT.

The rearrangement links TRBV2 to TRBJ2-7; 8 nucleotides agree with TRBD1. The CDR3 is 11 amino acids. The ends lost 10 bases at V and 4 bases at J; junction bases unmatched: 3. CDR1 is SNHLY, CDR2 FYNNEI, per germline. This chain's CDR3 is CATGQDYEQYF. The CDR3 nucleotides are TGTGCCACGGGACAGGATTACGAGCAGTACTTC.

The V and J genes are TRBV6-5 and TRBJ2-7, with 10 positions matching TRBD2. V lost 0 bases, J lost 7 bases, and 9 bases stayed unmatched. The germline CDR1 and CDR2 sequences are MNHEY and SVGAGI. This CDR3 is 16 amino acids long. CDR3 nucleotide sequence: TGTGCCAGCAGTTACTCGGCTAGCGGGAGATTGAGGGAGCAGTACTTC. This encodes CASSYSASGRLREQYF.